This TCR beta chain emerged from a study of OX40 agonist ivuxolimab in advanced cancers. Study-level findings and limits: Some patients without response likewise showed low normalized clonal expansion.

Germline V gives CDR1 MNHEY, CDR2 SVGAGI. This CDR3 region has 11 residues. Measured with immunoSEQ multiplex PCR; TCRdb has only the in-frame clones, and not every one. The repertoire holds approximately 16,000 clones, with 60% to 85% as singletons. In the case of this clone: Its antigen is not known.

This TCR was sampled from an adult with an advanced solid tumor such as melanoma, head and neck, liver or kidney cancer. This material consisted of CD4+ or CD8+ T cells sorted from blood, taken in a trial of the OX40 agonist ivuxolimab. The chain links TRBV6-5 to TRBJ1-2; D remains unclear. The CDR3: CATIGGVGYTF. In DNA, the CDR3 is TGTGCAACCATCGGCGGGGTCGGCTACACCTTC.